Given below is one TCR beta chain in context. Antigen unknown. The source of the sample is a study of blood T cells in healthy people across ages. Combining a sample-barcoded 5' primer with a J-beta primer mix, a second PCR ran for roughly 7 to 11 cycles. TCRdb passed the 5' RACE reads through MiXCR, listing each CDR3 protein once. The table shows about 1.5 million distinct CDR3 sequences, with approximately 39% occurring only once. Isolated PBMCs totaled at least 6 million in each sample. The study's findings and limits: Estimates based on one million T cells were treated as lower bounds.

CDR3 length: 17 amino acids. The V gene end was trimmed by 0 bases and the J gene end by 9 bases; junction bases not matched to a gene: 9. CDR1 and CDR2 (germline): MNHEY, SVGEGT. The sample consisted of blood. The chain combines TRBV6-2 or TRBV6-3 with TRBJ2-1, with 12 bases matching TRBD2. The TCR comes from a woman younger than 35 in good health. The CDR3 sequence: CASSYSTSGSFSAEQFF. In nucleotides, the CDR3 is TGTGCCAGCAGTTACTCGACTAGCGGGAGTTTTAGTGCTGAGCAGTTCTTC.